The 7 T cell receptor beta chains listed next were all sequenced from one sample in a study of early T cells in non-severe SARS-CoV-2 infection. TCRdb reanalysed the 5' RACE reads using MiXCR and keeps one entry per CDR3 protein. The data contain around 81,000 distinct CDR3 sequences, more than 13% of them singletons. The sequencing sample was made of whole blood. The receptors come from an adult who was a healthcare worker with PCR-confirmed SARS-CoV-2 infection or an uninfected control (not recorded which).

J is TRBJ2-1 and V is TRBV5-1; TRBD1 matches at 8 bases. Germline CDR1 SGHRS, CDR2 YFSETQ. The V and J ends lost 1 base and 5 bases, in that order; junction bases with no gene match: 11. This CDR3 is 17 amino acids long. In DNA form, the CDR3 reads TGCGCCAGCAGCTTGATGATCCGGGACAGGCGGGACAATGAGCAGTTCTTC. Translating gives CASSLMIRDRRDNEQFF.

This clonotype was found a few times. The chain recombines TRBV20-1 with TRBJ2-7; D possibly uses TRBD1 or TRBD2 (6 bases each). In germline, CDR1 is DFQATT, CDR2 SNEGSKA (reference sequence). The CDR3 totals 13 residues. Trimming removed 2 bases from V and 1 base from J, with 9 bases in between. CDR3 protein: CSARRGASYEQYF. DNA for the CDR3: TGCAGTGCTAGAAGGGGGGCATCCTACGAGCAGTACTTC.

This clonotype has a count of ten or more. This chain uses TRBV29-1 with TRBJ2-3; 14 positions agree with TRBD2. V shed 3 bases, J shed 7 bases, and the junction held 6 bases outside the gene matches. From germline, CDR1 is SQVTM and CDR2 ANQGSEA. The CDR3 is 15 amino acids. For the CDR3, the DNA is TGCAGCGTTGACGGGACTAGCGGGGGTTCGTATACGCAGTATTTT. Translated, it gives CSVDGTSGGSYTQYF.

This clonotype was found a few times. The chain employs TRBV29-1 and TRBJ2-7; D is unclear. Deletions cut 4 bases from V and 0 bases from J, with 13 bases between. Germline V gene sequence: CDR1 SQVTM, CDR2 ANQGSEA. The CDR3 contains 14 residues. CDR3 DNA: TGCAGCGTTGCAGCGTCAGCCGACTCCTACGAGCAGTACTTC. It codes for CSVAASADSYEQYF.

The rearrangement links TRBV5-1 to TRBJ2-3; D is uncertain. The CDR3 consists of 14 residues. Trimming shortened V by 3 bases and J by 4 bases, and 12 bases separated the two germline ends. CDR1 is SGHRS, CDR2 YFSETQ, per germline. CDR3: CASSSQATPDTQYF. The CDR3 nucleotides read TGCGCCAGCAGCTCGCAGGCGACTCCAGATACGCAGTATTTT.

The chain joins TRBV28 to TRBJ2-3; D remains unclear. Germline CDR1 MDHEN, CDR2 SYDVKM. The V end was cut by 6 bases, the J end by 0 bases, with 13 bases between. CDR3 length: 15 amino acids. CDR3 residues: CASRSVRASTDTQYF. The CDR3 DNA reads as TGTGCCAGCAGGAGTGTTAGAGCTAGCACAGATACGCAGTATTTT.

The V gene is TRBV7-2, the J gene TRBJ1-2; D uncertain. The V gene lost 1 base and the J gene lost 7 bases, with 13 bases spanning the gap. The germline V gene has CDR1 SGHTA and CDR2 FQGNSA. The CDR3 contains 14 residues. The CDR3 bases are TGTGCCAGCAGCTTAGGGCAGGTAGAAGGTGGCTACACCTTC. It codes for CASSLGQVEGGYTF.